This T cell receptor (beta chain) was captured in a study of beta chain features in type 1 diabetes. Study conclusions and caveats: Within the patient group, naive, central memory and Treg TCRB repertoires appeared more similar to each other than within healthy donors. Individuals with type 1 diabetes displayed fewer insertions and more deletions at VDJ junctions.

cDNA synthesis used the whole RNA isolate, giving expressed TCRB sequences. Sequencing used immunoSEQ multiplex PCR; TCRdb keeps in-frame clones, though not all of them. The sample consists of hundreds of thousands of clones, about 71% of them appearing once. This clone was seen a handful of times. Its antigen is still unknown. Trimming took off 1 base at V and 8 bases at J, with 19 bases between the two ends. There are 15 residues in the CDR3. Germline loops: CDR1 GTSNPN, CDR2 SVGIG (reference sequence). The V and J genes are TRBV30 and TRBJ2-3; the D call may be TRBD1 or TRBD2 (6 bases each). This sequence was found in a man aged 25 to 40 in good health. Sequencing input: naive CD4+ T cells from blood. CDR3 sequence (DNA): TGTGCCTGGAGTGCGTCGGGAGAGCTCAGGGGTACGCAGTATTTT. Translating gives CAWSASGELRGTQYF.